This note documents a single T cell receptor (beta chain) sequence. TCRdb's copy holds only in-frame clones and misses some; the assay was immunoSEQ multiplex PCR. The sample consists of roughly 92,000 clones, roughly 94% of them appearing once. Germline CDR1 and CDR2: GTSNPN and SVGIG (reference sequence). CDR3 size: 16 residues. The trim removed 4 bases at V and 6 bases at J, leaving 12 bases unmatched. The data are from a study of siplizumab effects on memory and regulatory T cells. J is TRBJ1-2 and V is TRBV30; 12 bases line up with TRBD1. The specimen was non-Treg CD4+ T cells sorted from blood. The receptor comes from a human donor in good health. The CDR3 is CAWIPGGTGGPHGYTF. CDR3 sequence (DNA): TGTGCCTGGATACCGGGCGGGACAGGGGGCCCCCATGGCTACACCTTC.